Described below is a single T cell receptor (beta chain) sequence and its context. Its antigen is currently unknown. The data originate from a study of glioma-infiltrating T cells after dendritic cell vaccination. Study-wide background: Patients had newly diagnosed or recurrent glioblastoma and received dendritic cell vaccines. Dendritic cells derived from monocytes and pulsed with autologous tumor lysate formed the vaccine.

Notes on the study in general: Higher pretreatment TIL content predicted longer progression-free time and survival.

CDR1 is SGHVS and CDR2 is FNYEAQ in the germline V gene. The CDR3 has 12 amino acids. V was shortened by 2 bases and J by 6 bases, with 4 bases between the two germline ends. Up to about 2 ug genomic DNA was used for TCRB CDR3 amplification. Sequencing was performed with immunoSEQ multiplex PCR; in TCRdb, only in-frame clones are kept and a portion is missing. In the table there are about 46,000 clones, 89% of which are singletons. Time point of the sample: after dendritic cell vaccination, including at tumor progression/relapse. This chain connects TRBV7-6 to TRBJ2-2, with D unclear. The origin of this receptor is a human donor with glioblastoma. Sample: blood, taken after dendritic cell vaccination. The CDR3 loop is CASSLHSGELFF. The CDR3 DNA reads as TGTGCCAGCAGCTTACATTCCGGGGAGCTGTTTTTT.